This T cell receptor (beta chain) was found in a study of identifying expanded T cells in peripheral blood. Study-wide results and limits: About 1.3 clones differed between technical replicates, versus approximately 16 and 20 over time. Approximately 2-week clone count variance significantly increased as total template count grew.

Regarding this clone: Its antigen is undetermined.

Clones were read by immunoSEQ multiplex PCR, and TCRdb kept only the in-frame ones, dropping some. The table lists around 76,000 clones, around 90% of them singletons. In germline, CDR1 is SGHDN, CDR2 FVKESK. The CDR3 runs to 14 residues. V lost 4 bases and J lost 6; bases outside the gene matches: 7. Collection occurred without any documented infections or immune events in donors. Sequenced: blood. V usage is TRBV14 and J usage is TRBJ2-3, with 7 nucleotides matching TRBD2. This sequence was found in a person aged 18 to 69 in good health. The CDR3 DNA reads TGTGCCAGCAGCCGGCTAGCGGTATACGATACGCAGTATTTT. As protein: CASSRLAVYDTQYF.